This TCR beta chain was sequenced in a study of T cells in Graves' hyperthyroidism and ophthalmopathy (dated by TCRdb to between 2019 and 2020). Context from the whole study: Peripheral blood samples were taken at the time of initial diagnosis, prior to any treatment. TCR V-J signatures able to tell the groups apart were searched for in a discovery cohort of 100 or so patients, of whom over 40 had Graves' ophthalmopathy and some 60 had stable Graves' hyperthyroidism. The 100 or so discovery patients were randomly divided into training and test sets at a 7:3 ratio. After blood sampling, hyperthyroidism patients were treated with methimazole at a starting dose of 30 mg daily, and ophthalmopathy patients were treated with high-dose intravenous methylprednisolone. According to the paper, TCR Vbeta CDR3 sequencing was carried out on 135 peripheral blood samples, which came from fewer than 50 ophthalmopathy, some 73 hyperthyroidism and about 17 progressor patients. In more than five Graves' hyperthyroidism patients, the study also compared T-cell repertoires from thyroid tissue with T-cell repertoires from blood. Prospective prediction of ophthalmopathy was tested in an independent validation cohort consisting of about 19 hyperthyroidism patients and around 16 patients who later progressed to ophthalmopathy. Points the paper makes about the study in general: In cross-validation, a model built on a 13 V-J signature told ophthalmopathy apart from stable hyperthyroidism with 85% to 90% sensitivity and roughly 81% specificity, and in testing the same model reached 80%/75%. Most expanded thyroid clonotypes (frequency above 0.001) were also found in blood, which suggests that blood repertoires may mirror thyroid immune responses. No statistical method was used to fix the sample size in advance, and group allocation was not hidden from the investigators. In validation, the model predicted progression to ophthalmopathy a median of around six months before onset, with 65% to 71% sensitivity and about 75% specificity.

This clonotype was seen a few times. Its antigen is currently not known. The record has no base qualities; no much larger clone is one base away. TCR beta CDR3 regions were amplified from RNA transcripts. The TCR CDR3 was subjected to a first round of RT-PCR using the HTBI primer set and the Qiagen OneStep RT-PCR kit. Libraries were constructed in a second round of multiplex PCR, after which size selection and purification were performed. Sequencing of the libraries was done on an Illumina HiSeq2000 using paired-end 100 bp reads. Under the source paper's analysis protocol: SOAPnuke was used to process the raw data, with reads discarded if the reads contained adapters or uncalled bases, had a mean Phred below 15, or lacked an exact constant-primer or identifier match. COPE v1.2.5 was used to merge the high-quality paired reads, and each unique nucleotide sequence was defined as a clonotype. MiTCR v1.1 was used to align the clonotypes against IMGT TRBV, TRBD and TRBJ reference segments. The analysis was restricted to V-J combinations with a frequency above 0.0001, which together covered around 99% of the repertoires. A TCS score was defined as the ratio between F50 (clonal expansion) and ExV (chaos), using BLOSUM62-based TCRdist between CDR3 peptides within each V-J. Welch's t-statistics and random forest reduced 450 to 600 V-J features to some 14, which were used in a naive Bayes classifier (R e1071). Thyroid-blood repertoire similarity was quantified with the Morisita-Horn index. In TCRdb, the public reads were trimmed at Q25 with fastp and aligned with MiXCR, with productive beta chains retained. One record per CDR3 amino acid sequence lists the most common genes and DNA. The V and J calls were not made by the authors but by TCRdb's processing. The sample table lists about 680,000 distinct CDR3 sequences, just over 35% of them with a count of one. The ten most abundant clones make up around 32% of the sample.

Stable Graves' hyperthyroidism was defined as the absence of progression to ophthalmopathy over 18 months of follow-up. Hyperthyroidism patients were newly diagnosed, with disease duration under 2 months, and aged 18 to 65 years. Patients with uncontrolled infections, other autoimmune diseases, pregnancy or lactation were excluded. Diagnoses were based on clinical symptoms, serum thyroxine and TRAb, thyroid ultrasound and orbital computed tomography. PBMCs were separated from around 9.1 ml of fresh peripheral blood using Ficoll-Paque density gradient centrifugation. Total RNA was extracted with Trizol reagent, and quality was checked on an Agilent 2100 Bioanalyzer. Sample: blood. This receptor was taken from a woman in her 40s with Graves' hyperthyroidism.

Here is the DNA: TGCAGTGCAGAGGGGAACATGAACACCGGGGAGCTGTTTTTT. It codes for CSAEGNMNTGELFF. The chain uses TRBV20-1 and TRBJ2-2, with the D call perhaps TRBD1 or TRBD2, as 5 bases match in each case. Cut back by 6 bases and 1 base, the V and J ends lie 12 bases apart. For CDR1 and CDR2, the germline V gene (reference sequence) lists DFQATT and SNEGSKA. The CDR3, cysteine through phenylalanine, is 14 amino acids long. The only DNA kept is the CDR3, 42 bases in frame from the first base.